This is a list of T cell receptor beta chains from one sample in a study of cytomegalovirus exposure and HLA in healthy donors. Libraries were prepared by immunoSEQ multiplex PCR; TCRdb keeps only in-frame clonotypes and omits some of them. This sample has around 190,000 clones, with roughly 80% found just once. Material for sequencing was PBMCs. The receptors were gathered from a woman in her fifties or sixties in good health and CMV-seronegative. Both conserved end residues are part of each CDR3.

>TRBV20-1|TRBJ2-3
CSAPIDTQYF
>TRBV11-1|TRBJ2-1
CASTPSSYNEQFF
>TRBV11-1|TRBJ2-3
CASSPDRVGADTQYF
>TRBV6-1|TRBJ1-4
CASRVTTNEKLFF
>TRBV28|TRBJ2-7
CASSPLVLAGRHEQYF
>TRBV6-5|TRBJ1-2
CASKGERANYGYTF
>TRBV7-9|TRBJ1-1
CASSLLTEFTEAFF
>TRBV9|TRBJ2-2
CASSVLKATTGELFF
>TRBV2|TRBJ2-1
CARGTSGKNEQFF
>TRBV19|TRBJ1-2
CASISQGEDYGYTF
>TRBV30|TRBJ2-7
CAWRALFGREIRNEQYF
>TRBV28|TRBJ2-7
CASSSSSGTYEQYF
>TRBV19|TRBJ1-2
CASIPKQGLGGYTF
>TRBV30|TRBJ1-5
CAWAAAGTVFSNQPQHF
>TRBV7-9|TRBJ2-1
CASSLRTERRLAVNEQFF
>TRBV19|TRBJ1-1
CASRGQVFFSEAFF
>TRBV29-1|TRBJ2-7
CSVGGTSVYEQYF
>TRBV5-4|TRBJ1-3
CASSEGVLGNTIYF
>TRBV5-6|TRBJ2-5
CASSFTLAGSFETQYF
>TRBV7-2|TRBJ1-1
CASSSPQGTTEAFF
>TRBV6-1|TRBJ1-5
CASSESGINQPQHF
>TRBV6-5|TRBJ1-2
CASRGTNQGGYTF
>TRBV7-2|TRBJ1-4
CASSSQGHTNEKLFF
>TRBV2|TRBJ2-1
CASSKERGGYNEQFF
>TRBV18|TRBJ2-7
CASSALAGEGRGEQYF
>TRBV9|TRBJ2-1
CASSVAMLAGGQGEQFF
>TRBV25-1|TRBJ2-3
CASRGTRTDTQYF
>TRBV5-5|TRBJ1-2
CASSRAPGEGYTF
>TRBV7-2|TRBJ2-1
CASSIGLVDNEQFF
>TRBV19|TRBJ2-5
CASSMGGAGETQYF
>TRBV5-4|TRBJ1-2
CASSPDRGNGYTF
>TRBV5-4|TRBJ2-7
CASSLGGTRYEQYF
>TRBV5-1|TRBJ2-5
CASSTAGGLRETQYF
>TRBV7-8|TRBJ2-1
CASSRRLSNEQFF
>TRBV9|TRBJ2-6
CASSPQGSGANVLTF
>TRBV19|TRBJ2-7
CASTDRGEQYF
>TRBV1|TRBJ2-1
CTSSQARVKCLRDYNEQFF
>TRBV7-2|TRBJ2-7
CASSPWTGSYEQYF
>TRBV9|TRBJ2-2
CASSVAGGGTGELFF
>TRBV5-4|TRBJ2-1
CASSLGSGRYNEQFF
>TRBV18|TRBJ2-4
CASSPGQGKNIQYF
>TRBV9|TRBJ2-2
CASSPGLALGTGELFF
>TRBV6-1|TRBJ2-3
CASTKQGGADTQYF
>TRBV19|TRBJ1-1
CASSFNRGNTEAFF
>TRBV6-5|-
CASSYLVGQGTYEQYF
>TRBV5-6|TRBJ2-5
CASSLVSSGRGETQYF
>TRBV28|TRBJ2-2
CASSPGTSGPNTGELFF
>TRBV7-6|TRBJ2-7
CASSLQGHEQYF
>TRBV19|TRBJ1-5
CASSVVPGRNQPQHF
>TRBV19|TRBJ2-5
CASSKRTGPSQETQYF
>TRBV18|TRBJ2-2
CASSPPGTGRAGELFF
>TRBV11-1|TRBJ2-3
CASSFRGSSTDTQYF
>TRBV28|TRBJ2-5
CASSLGQAEETQYF